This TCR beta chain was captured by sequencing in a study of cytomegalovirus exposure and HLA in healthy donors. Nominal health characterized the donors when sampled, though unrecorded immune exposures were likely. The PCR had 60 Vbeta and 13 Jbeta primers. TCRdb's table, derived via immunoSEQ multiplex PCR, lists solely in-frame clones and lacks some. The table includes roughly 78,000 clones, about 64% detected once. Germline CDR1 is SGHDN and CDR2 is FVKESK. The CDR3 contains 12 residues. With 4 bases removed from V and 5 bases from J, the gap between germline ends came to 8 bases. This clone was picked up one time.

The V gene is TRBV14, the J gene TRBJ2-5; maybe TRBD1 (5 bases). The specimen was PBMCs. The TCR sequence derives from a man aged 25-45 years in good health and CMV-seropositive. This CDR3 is CASSLSGETQYF. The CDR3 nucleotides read TGTGCCAGCAGCCTTTCAGGGGAGACCCAGTACTTC.